This T cell receptor beta chain was obtained from a study of blood T cell repertoires in COVID-19. Overall study: PBMCs, B-cell-depleted T cells, or T cells were the source of the cDNA or gDNA that made up the material.

The table came from immunoSEQ multiplex PCR; TCRdb's copy has only in-frame clones and leaves some out. The repertoire consists of 55,000 to 75,000 clones, with around 82% occurring once and the leading ten covering more than 15%. The sequenced sample consisted of peripheral blood. The source is a man aged 80 or over with active COVID-19.

The CDR3 loop reads CASSLGGFENTGELFF. DNA for the CDR3: TGTGCCAGCAGTTTAGGAGGGTTTGAGAACACCGGGGAGCTGTTTTTT. This rearrangement joins TRBV6-5 to TRBJ2-2, with D maybe TRBD2 (6 bases). V was pared by 4 bases and J by 1 base, with 13 bases between. Germline V lookup: CDR1 MNHEY, CDR2 SVGAGI. The CDR3 is 16 amino acids.